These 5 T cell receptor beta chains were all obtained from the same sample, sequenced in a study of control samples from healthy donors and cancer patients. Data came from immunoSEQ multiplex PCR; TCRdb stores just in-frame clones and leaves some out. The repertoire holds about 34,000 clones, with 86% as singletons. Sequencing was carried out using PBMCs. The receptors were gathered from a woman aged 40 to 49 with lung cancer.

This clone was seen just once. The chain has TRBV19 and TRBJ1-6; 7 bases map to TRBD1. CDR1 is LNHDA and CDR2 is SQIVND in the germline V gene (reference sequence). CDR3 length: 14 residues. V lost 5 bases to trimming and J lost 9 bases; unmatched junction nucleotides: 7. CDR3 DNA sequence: TGTGCCAGTAGTGACAGGGTGAGCCTTTCACCCCTCCACTTT. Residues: CASSDRVSLSPLHF.

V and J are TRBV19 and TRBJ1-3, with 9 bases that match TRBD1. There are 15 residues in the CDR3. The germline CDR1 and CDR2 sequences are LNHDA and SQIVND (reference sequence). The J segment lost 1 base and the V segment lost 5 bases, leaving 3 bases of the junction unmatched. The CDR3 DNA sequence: TGTGCCAGTAGTCCCGGGACAGGGTCTGGAAACACCATATATTTT. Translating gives CASSPGTGSGNTIYF.

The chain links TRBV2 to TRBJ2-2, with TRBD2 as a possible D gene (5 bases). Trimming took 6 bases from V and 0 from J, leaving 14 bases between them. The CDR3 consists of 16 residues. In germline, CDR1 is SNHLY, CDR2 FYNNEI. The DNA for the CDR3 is TGTGCCAGCAGCCGAAACGGGGTCGCGAACACCGGGGAGCTGTTTTTT. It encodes CASSRNGVANTGELFF.

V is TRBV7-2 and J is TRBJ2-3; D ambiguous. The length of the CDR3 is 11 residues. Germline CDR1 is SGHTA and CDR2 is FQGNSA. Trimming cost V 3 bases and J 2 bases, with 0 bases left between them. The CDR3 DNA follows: TGTGCCAGCAGCTTCACAGATACGCAGTATTTT. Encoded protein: CASSFTDTQYF.

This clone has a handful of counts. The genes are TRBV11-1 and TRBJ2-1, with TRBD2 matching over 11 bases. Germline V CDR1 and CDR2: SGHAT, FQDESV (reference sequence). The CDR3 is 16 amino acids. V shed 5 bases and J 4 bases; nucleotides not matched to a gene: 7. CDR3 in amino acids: CASSASGTSGYNEQFF. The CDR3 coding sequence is TGTGCCAGCAGCGCTTCCGGGACTAGCGGTTACAATGAGCAGTTCTTC.